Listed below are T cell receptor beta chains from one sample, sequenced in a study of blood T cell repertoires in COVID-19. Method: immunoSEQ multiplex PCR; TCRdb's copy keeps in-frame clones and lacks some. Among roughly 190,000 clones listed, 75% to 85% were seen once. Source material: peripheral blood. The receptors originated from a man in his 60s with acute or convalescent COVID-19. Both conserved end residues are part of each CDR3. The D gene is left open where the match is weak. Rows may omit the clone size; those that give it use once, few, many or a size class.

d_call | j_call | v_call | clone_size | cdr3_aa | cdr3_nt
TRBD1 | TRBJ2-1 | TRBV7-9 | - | CALIQGPGNEQFF | TGTGCCCTTATACAGGGGCCGGGCAATGAGCAGTTCTTC
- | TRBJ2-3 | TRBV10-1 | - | CASSDLACADTQYF | TGCGCCAGCAGTGATCTAGCATGCGCAGATACGCAGTATTTT
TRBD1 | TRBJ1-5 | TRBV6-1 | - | CASSQGQVNQPQHF | TGTGCCAGCAGTCAGGGACAGGTAAATCAGCCCCAGCATTTT
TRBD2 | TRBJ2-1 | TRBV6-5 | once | CASSYLTSGGRNEQFF | TGTGCCAGCAGTTACCTGACTAGCGGGGGGCGCAATGAGCAGTTCTTC
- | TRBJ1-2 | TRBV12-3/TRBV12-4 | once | CASSATVSYGYTF | TGTGCCAGCAGTGCCACGGTGTCCTATGGCTACACCTTC
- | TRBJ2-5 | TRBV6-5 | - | CASSYPGVRERETQYF | TGTGCCAGCAGTTACCCGGGTGTTAGGGAGCGGGAGACCCAGTACTTC
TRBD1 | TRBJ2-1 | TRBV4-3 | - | CASSPYRGRNNEQFF | TGCGCCAGCAGCCCTTACAGGGGTAGGAACAATGAGCAGTTCTTC
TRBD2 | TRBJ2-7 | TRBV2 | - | CASSPRSGLAGAPSFYEQYF | TGTGCCAGCAGCCCCCGTTCTGGACTAGCGGGAGCGCCCTCCTTCTACGAGCAGTACTTC
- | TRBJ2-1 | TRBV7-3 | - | CASSLNRGNEQFF | TGTGCCAGCAGCTTAAATAGGGGGAATGAGCAGTTCTTC
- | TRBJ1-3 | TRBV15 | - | CATSAQWSGGSGNTIYF | TGTGCCACCAGCGCACAGTGGAGCGGCGGCTCTGGAAACACCATATATTTT
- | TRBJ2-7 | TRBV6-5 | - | CASRLRRTVGGEQYF | TGTGCCAGCAGACTACGACGGACCGTGGGGGGCGAGCAGTACTTC
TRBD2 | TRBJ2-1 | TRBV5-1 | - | CASSWGKAGGGSYNEQFF | TGCGCCAGCAGCTGGGGAAAGGCGGGAGGGGGCTCCTACAATGAGCAGTTCTTC
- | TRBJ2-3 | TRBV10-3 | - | CAISGSRGRSTDTQYF | TGTGCCATCAGTGGTTCACGGGGGAGGTCCACAGATACGCAGTATTTT
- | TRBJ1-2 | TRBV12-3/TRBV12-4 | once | CASSKTGSGGYTF | TGTGCCAGCAGTAAGACAGGTTCCGGCGGCTACACCTTC
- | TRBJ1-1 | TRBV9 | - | CASSGLGGPTEAFF | TGTGCCAGCAGCGGATTAGGTGGGCCCACTGAAGCTTTCTTT
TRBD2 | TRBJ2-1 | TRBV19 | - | CASKGLAGYNEQFF | TGTGCCAGTAAAGGACTAGCGGGGTACAATGAGCAGTTCTTC
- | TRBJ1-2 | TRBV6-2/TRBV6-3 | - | CASSLELGLDGYTF | TGTGCCAGCAGCTTAGAGCTGGGGCTCGATGGCTACACCTTC
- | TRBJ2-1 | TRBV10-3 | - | CAISEEEGLNPPNEQFF | TGTGCCATCAGTGAGGAGGAGGGCCTCAACCCTCCCAATGAGCAGTTCTTC